The rows below give T cell receptor beta chains drawn from one sample of a study of human thymus T cells. Produced via immunoSEQ multiplex PCR; TCRdb's table is partial and in-frame only. The table includes 78,000 or so clones, roughly 97% detected once. The material sequenced was thymus tissue. The receptors were gathered from a boy younger than two with a congenital heart defect but otherwise immunologically healthy. Each CDR3 is given with its conserved first and last residue. The order of the fields is V gene, D gene, J gene, clone size, CDR3 protein, CDR3 DNA. D genes are given only for firm matches. Some rows mark clone size as missing; the rest say once, few, many or name a class of expanded clone.

V: TRBV2
D: -
J: TRBJ1-2
size: -
CDR3: CARDGDPNYGYTF
DNA: TGTGCCAGGGACGGGGACCCAAACTATGGCTACACCTTC

V: TRBV25-1
D: -
J: TRBJ1-2
size: -
CDR3: CASSEYARGYGYTF
DNA: TGTGCCAGCAGTGAATACGCCCGTGGCTATGGCTACACCTTC

V: TRBV5-1
D: -
J: TRBJ2-7
size: -
CDR3: CASSLVSRGQLYEQYF
DNA: TGCGCCAGCAGCTTGGTGTCGAGGGGACAACTATACGAGCAGTACTTC

V: TRBV5-1
D: TRBD1
J: TRBJ1-1
size: once
CDR3: CASSWTGRATEAFF
DNA: TGCGCCAGCAGCTGGACAGGGAGGGCCACTGAAGCTTTCTTT

V: TRBV2
D: -
J: TRBJ2-5
size: -
CDR3: CASSRTNLEETQYF
DNA: TGTGCCAGCAGTCGGACTAATCTGGAAGAGACCCAGTACTTC

V: TRBV10-3
D: -
J: TRBJ2-5
size: -
CDR3: CAIKGHRGKETQYF
DNA: TGTGCCATCAAGGGGCACCGGGGAAAAGAGACCCAGTACTTC

V: TRBV4-1
D: TRBD2
J: TRBJ2-1
size: -
CDR3: CASSAGLADNEQFF
DNA: TGCGCCAGCAGCGCTGGACTAGCGGACAATGAGCAGTTCTTC

V: TRBV6-5
D: -
J: TRBJ2-1
size: once
CDR3: CASRSPLSYNEQFF
DNA: TGTGCCAGCCGTAGCCCACTCTCCTACAATGAGCAGTTCTTC

V: TRBV27
D: TRBD1
J: TRBJ1-6
size: -
CDR3: CASSRRGQAQSSYNSPLHF
DNA: TGTGCCAGCAGTCGAAGGGGACAGGCCCAAAGCTCCTATAATTCACCCCTCCACTTT

V: TRBV13
D: -
J: TRBJ2-1
size: -
CDR3: CASSLKGATRLYNEQFF
DNA: TGTGCCAGCAGCTTAAAAGGTGCCACCCGCCTATACAATGAGCAGTTCTTC

V: TRBV11-3
D: -
J: TRBJ1-3
size: -
CDR3: CASSLGGTTDEGVSGNTIYF
DNA: TGTGCCAGCAGCTTAGGAGGTACGACAGATGAGGGGGTCTCTGGAAACACCATATATTTT

V: TRBV21-1
D: -
J: TRBJ2-7
size: once
CDR3: CASSLGEGRSSYEQYF
DNA: TGTGCCAGCAGCTTAGGGGAGGGTCGGTCTTCCTACGAGCAGTACTTC

V: TRBV20-1
D: -
J: TRBJ1-1
size: -
CDR3: CSTPRSFF
DNA: TGCAGCACCCCCAGGTCTTTCTTT

V: TRBV18
D: -
J: TRBJ1-3
size: -
CDR3: CASSPPEGNTIYF
DNA: TGTGCCAGCTCACCACCAGAAGGAAACACCATATATTTT

V: TRBV10-1
D: -
J: TRBJ2-3
size: -
CDR3: CASSEFGPGQLAGGVADTQYF
DNA: -

V: TRBV4-2
D: -
J: TRBJ2-2
size: -
CDR3: CASRSTGTQGAGELFF
DNA: TGTGCCAGCAGATCGACCGGGACCCAGGGAGCCGGGGAGCTGTTTTTT

V: TRBV5-1
D: -
J: TRBJ1-3
size: -
CDR3: CASSTSGLKYAHSGNTIYF
DNA: TGCGCCAGCAGCACGTCGGGTCTGAAATATGCACACTCTGGAAACACCATATATTTT

V: TRBV7-9
D: -
J: TRBJ1-1
size: -
CDR3: CASSLNPEAFF
DNA: TGTGCCAGCAGCTTAAACCCTGAAGCTTTCTTT

V: TRBV28
D: TRBD2
J: TRBJ2-3
size: -
CDR3: CASSLGSGGLAGGPGADTQYF
DNA: TGTGCCAGCAGTTTAGGGAGTGGGGGACTAGCGGGAGGGCCGGGTGCAGATACGCAGTATTTT

V: TRBV5-1
D: TRBD1
J: TRBJ2-3
size: -
CDR3: CASTWTGGVTDTQYF
DNA: TGCGCCAGCACCTGGACAGGGGGTGTCACAGATACGCAGTATTTT

V: TRBV19
D: TRBD1
J: TRBJ1-3
size: -
CDR3: CASTPWGAGGINTIYF
DNA: TGTGCCAGTACCCCTTGGGGAGCAGGGGGGATAAACACCATATATTTT

V: TRBV28
D: -
J: TRBJ2-2
size: -
CDR3: CASSPYGGGDWTGELFF
DNA: TGTGCCAGCAGCCCCTATGGAGGGGGGGACTGGACCGGGGAGCTGTTTTTT

V: TRBV2
D: TRBD1
J: TRBJ2-7
size: -
CDR3: CASRQVPRQGRREQYF
DNA: TGTGCCAGCAGACAGGTACCTAGACAGGGGCGGAGGGAGCAGTACTTC

V: TRBV2
D: -
J: TRBJ2-3
size: -
CDR3: CASPPGQGGLARGTDTQYF
DNA: TGTGCCAGCCCGCCGGGACAGGGGGGACTAGCGCGGGGGACAGATACGCAGTATTTT

V: TRBV30
D: -
J: TRBJ2-4
size: -
CDR3: CAWSRDLGAKNIQYF
DNA: TGTGCCTGGAGCAGGGATCTAGGGGCCAAAAACATTCAGTACTTC

V: TRBV15
D: TRBD2
J: TRBJ2-1
size: -
CDR3: CATSREPSGSKNEQFF
DNA: TGTGCCACCAGCAGAGAGCCTAGCGGGAGTAAAAATGAGCAGTTCTTC

V: TRBV5-8
D: -
J: TRBJ2-5
size: -
CDR3: CASSPIRETQYF
DNA: TGTGCCAGCAGCCCAATCCGGGAGACCCAGTACTTC

V: TRBV7-9
D: -
J: TRBJ2-1
size: -
CDR3: CASRNVGVAYNEQFF
DNA: TGTGCCAGCAGGAACGTGGGGGTGGCCTACAATGAGCAGTTCTTC

V: TRBV18
D: -
J: TRBJ1-1
size: -
CDR3: CASSLKQGLNTEAFF
DNA: TGTGCCAGCTCCCTTAAACAGGGCCTGAACACTGAAGCTTTCTTT

V: TRBV7-2
D: TRBD1
J: TRBJ1-1
size: -
CDR3: CASSARTGSTEAFF
DNA: TGTGCCAGCAGCGCCCGGACAGGGTCCACTGAAGCTTTCTTT

V: TRBV5-1
D: TRBD1
J: TRBJ1-2
size: -
CDR3: CASRPKDRLYGYTF
DNA: TGCGCCAGCAGACCGAAGGACAGGTTGTATGGCTACACCTTC

V: TRBV27
D: TRBD2
J: TRBJ2-2
size: -
CDR3: CASSLSSGRSNRGELFF
DNA: TGTGCCAGCAGTTTATCTAGCGGGAGGTCCAACAGAGGGGAGCTGTTTTTT

V: TRBV28
D: TRBD2
J: TRBJ2-1
size: -
CDR3: CASSPGGSGSKYEQFF
DNA: TGTGCCAGCAGTCCGGGGGGTAGCGGGAGTAAATATGAGCAGTTCTTC